A selection of T cell receptor beta chains follows, all from one sample in a study of cytomegalovirus exposure and HLA in healthy donors. Method: immunoSEQ multiplex PCR; TCRdb's copy keeps in-frame clones and lacks some. The table includes about 150,000 clones, about 89% detected once. Sequencing was carried out using PBMCs. The receptors come from a woman younger than 30 in good health and CMV-seropositive. Both conserved end residues are part of each CDR3. Fields, in order: D gene, V gene, J gene, clone size, CDR3 DNA, CDR3 protein. D genes are given only for firm matches. A clone size is listed for some rows: how often the clone was seen (once, few, many), or a class if it is expanded.

TRBD2,TRBV4-1,TRBJ2-1,.,TGCGCCAGCAGCCAGACTAGCAGCTTCAATGAGCAGTTCTTC,CASSQTSSFNEQFF
TRBD1,TRBV19,TRBJ2-7,.,TGTGCCAGTAGTATAGGGCAGGGGGCGGACGAGCAGTACTTC,CASSIGQGADEQYF
.,TRBV19,TRBJ1-5,few,TGTGCCAGTAGTAACCGGGAGCTGAATCAGCCCCAGCATTTT,CASSNRELNQPQHF
TRBD2,TRBV5-1,TRBJ2-1,once,TGCGCCAGCAGCTCAAGACTAGCGGGAATGGGAAGGAATGAGCAGTTCTTC,CASSSRLAGMGRNEQFF
.,TRBV13,TRBJ1-5,once,TGTGCCAGCAGCTTCTCAGGGGATGGTGGCATCAATCAGCCCCAGCATTTT,CASSFSGDGGINQPQHF
TRBD2,TRBV30,TRBJ2-5,.,TGTGCCTGGAGTGTACGTACTAGCGGGCTGGAGACCCAGTACTTC,CAWSVRTSGLETQYF
.,TRBV2,TRBJ1-2,few,TGTGCCAGCAGTGATCCCGGACATACCTTC,CASSDPGHTF
.,TRBV5-6,TRBJ2-7,.,TGTGCCAGCACCCTCCGGCAGAGGGTGACGGGTGACGAGCAGTACTTC,CASTLRQRVTGDEQYF
.,TRBV6-1,TRBJ2-7,.,TGTGCCAGCAGTGGGGGCAGGGGAAACGAGCAGTACTTC,CASSGGRGNEQYF
TRBD1,TRBV28,TRBJ2-7,.,TGTGCCAGCAGTTTACCGGGACAGGGTCGCGCCTACGAGCAGTACTTC,CASSLPGQGRAYEQYF
TRBD1,TRBV11-2,TRBJ2-5,few,TGTGCCAGCAGCTTAGTGGGGGACAGGGCGGAGACCCAGTACTTC,CASSLVGDRAETQYF
.,TRBV28,TRBJ1-1,.,TGTGCCAGCAGTTCCTACGACAGGATGAACACTGAAGCTTTCTTT,CASSSYDRMNTEAFF
TRBD1,TRBV27,TRBJ1-2,once,TGTGCCAGCAGTTTCACAGGGGGCTATGGCTACACCTTC,CASSFTGGYGYTF
.,TRBV5-4,TRBJ2-7,once,TGTGCCAGCAGCTCCTACTACTCCTACGAGCAGTACTTC,CASSSYYSYEQYF
TRBD1,TRBV4-2,TRBJ1-2,.,TGTGCCAGCAGCCAAGATAAGGACAGGGATTCATATGGCTACACCTTC,CASSQDKDRDSYGYTF
.,TRBV7-2,TRBJ2-1,.,TGTGCCAGCAGCTTAGGGTCGCAGGGGACATACAATGAGCAGTTCTTC,CASSLGSQGTYNEQFF
TRBD2,TRBV2,TRBJ2-1,.,TGTGCCAGCAGTGAAGCGCTTAGGAGGACTAGCGTGGATTGGGAGTTCTTC,CASSEALRRTSVDWEFF
.,TRBV14,TRBJ2-3,few,TGTGCCAGCAGCCAAATCTCAGGCTATACTAGCACAGATACGCAGTATTTT,CASSQISGYTSTDTQYF
TRBD2,TRBV2,TRBJ2-3,once,TGTGCCAGCAGTAATAGCGGGAATACAGATACGCAGTATTTT,CASSNSGNTDTQYF
.,TRBV19,TRBJ2-5,once,TGTGCCAGTAGGTCGCGGTTGCTGCAAGAGACCCAGTACTTC,CASRSRLLQETQYF
TRBD2,TRBV27,TRBJ2-5,.,TGTGCCAGCAGTTTATTCCCTAGCGGGAGGGAGACCCAGTACTTC,CASSLFPSGRETQYF
TRBD1,TRBV11-1,TRBJ2-7,.,TGTGCCAGCAGCTTAGCGGCAGGGGGTACCTACGAGCAGTACTTC,CASSLAAGGTYEQYF
TRBD2,TRBV6-5,TRBJ2-2,.,TGTGCCAGCAGAAACGGGGGGACCGGGGAGCTGTTTTTT,CASRNGGTGELFF
.,TRBV6-1,TRBJ2-7,.,TGTGCCAGCAGTGAAGCCTCCGGGACTTTTCCCTACGAGCAGTACTTC,CASSEASGTFPYEQYF
.,TRBV2,TRBJ2-7,.,TGTGCCAGCAAGCACGGGACTTACTACGAGCAGTACTTC,CASKHGTYYEQYF
TRBD2,TRBV5-1,TRBJ2-4,.,TGCGCCAGCAGCCCGACTAGCGCCAAAAACATTCAGTACTTC,CASSPTSAKNIQYF
.,TRBV30,TRBJ2-7,.,TGTGCCTGGAGTGCCCTAGCCTACGAGCAGTACTTC,CAWSALAYEQYF
TRBD2,TRBV2,TRBJ2-7,.,TGTGCCAGCATAAGGGCCCCGACTAGCGGCCCGTCCTACGAGCAGTACTTC,CASIRAPTSGPSYEQYF
TRBD1,TRBV2,TRBJ1-4,once,TGTGCCAGCACCGGGACAGGCGCTGAAAAACTGTTTTTT,CASTGTGAEKLFF
TRBD2,TRBV2,TRBJ2-1,.,TGTGCCAGCTCAGGACTAGCGGGGTACAATGAGCAGTTCTTC,CASSGLAGYNEQFF
.,TRBV6-1,TRBJ1-2,once,TGTGCCAGCTGGGGGGTAGGTGCTAACTATGGCTACACCTTC,CASWGVGANYGYTF
.,TRBV18,TRBJ2-5,.,TGTGCCAGCTCACCAGTGACAGTGGGGGAGACCCAGTACTTC,CASSPVTVGETQYF
TRBD2,TRBV11-3,TRBJ2-1,.,TGTGCCAGCAGCTTAGGGAGACGGGAGGTCCAGGGCAATGAGCAGTTCTTC,CASSLGRREVQGNEQFF
TRBD2,TRBV28,TRBJ2-3,.,TGTGCCAGCAGTTCCGTTGCGGGAGGGACAGATACGCAGTATTTT,CASSSVAGGTDTQYF
.,TRBV7-2,TRBJ1-5,.,TGTGCCAGCAGCTTATTCGGGGTCAGGGGTTGGGAGTATCAGCCCCAGCATTTT,CASSLFGVRGWEYQPQHF
.,TRBV15,TRBJ2-2,.,TGTGCCACCAGCAGCTCAGGGTTCGGGGAGCTGTTTTTT,CATSSSGFGELFF
.,TRBV11-3,TRBJ1-2,.,TGTGCCAGCAGCTTAGGGCCCAGGGAAGGCTACACCTTC,CASSLGPREGYTF
.,TRBV5-1,TRBJ2-5,.,TGCGCCAGCCGTACCTCAGGGGAAGAGACCCAGTACTTC,CASRTSGEETQYF
TRBD2,TRBV7-2,TRBJ2-3,.,TGTGCCAGCAGCAGAAGCGGGACGCGCACAGATACGCAGTATTTT,CASSRSGTRTDTQYF
.,TRBV6-1,TRBJ2-3,.,TGTGCCAGCAGTCATGGGACTCGAATGACAGATACGCAGTATTTT,CASSHGTRMTDTQYF
.,TRBV7-6,TRBJ2-3,.,TGTGCCAGCAGCTTAATAACGGGAGCTAGTACGCAGTATTTT,CASSLITGASTQYF
TRBD1,TRBV7-9,TRBJ2-7,.,TGTGCCAGCAGCTCCTTTAAGGGACAGGGCACTTTTTACGAGCAGTACTTC,CASSSFKGQGTFYEQYF
.,TRBV4-2,TRBJ1-4,.,TGTGCCAGCAGCCGCAACAGGGTGTCCACTAATGAAAAACTGTTTTTT,CASSRNRVSTNEKLFF
TRBD1,TRBV7-9,TRBJ2-3,.,TGTGCCAGCAGCTTCGAGGGGGCGACAGATACGCAGTATTTT,CASSFEGATDTQYF
TRBD2,TRBV11-3,TRBJ2-7,.,TGTGCCAGCAGCCTAGACGGACTAGTTTACTACGAGCAGTACTTC,CASSLDGLVYYEQYF
TRBD1,TRBV6-1,TRBJ2-5,once,TGTGCCAGCAGGGACAGGGGCCAAGAGACCCAGTACTTC,CASRDRGQETQYF
.,TRBV10-3,TRBJ1-3,.,TGTGCCATCAGTACCACAGAGACTAGCTCTGGAAACACCATATATTTT,CAISTTETSSGNTIYF
TRBD1,TRBV28,TRBJ2-5,.,TGTGCCAGCAGTTTGACAGGGAGATTTGAGACCCAGTACTTC,CASSLTGRFETQYF
TRBD1,TRBV2,TRBJ1-1,.,TGTGCCAGCAGCCCCGACAGGGACACTGAAGCTTTCTTT,CASSPDRDTEAFF
TRBD2,TRBV4-2,TRBJ2-3,.,TGTGCCAGCAGCCAAGAAAAGCTAGCGGGAGTTGATACGCAGTATTTT,CASSQEKLAGVDTQYF
TRBD1,TRBV28,TRBJ1-2,.,TGTGCCAGCAACCAGGGGGCTTCTAACTATGGCTACACCTTC,CASNQGASNYGYTF
.,TRBV9,TRBJ1-1,.,TGTGCCAGCAGCGTAGAACCCCGCGGGAACACTGAAGCTTTCTTT,CASSVEPRGNTEAFF
.,TRBV6-6,TRBJ2-3,once,TGTGCCAGCAGTTCGGACAGCGCAGCTCTTACGCAGTATTTT,CASSSDSAALTQYF
TRBD1,TRBV5-6,TRBJ2-7,.,TGTGCCAGCAGCTTGGGGACAGGCACCTACGAGCAGTACTTC,CASSLGTGTYEQYF
TRBD2,TRBV30,TRBJ2-1,.,TGTGCCTGGAGTGACCCGGGGGAGCGGGGCTCCAATGAGCAGTTCTTC,CAWSDPGERGSNEQFF